One T cell receptor beta chain is described in this entry. As yet, its antigen is unknown. Indicated treatment: approximately 11-day PBMC culture with coronavirus spike peptide pools or control peptides (ViraFEST assay). Harvesting of the unexposed donor's CD4+ T cells predated the COVID-19 pandemic (2011-2018). Once obtained from cultured CD4+ T cells, the DNA was sequenced using the Oncomine TCR Beta short-read assay. Once CD4+ T cells had been cultured, genomic DNA was extracted from them. TCRdb re-called the PCR reads with MiXCR, one entry per CDR3 protein. This table holds roughly 10,000 distinct CDR3 sequences, around 28% found once. The sample belongs to a study of vaccination and CD4 T cells after COVID-19. Study-level background: Researchers treated cells with overlapping spike peptides taken from SARS-CoV-2, HCoV-NL63, HCoV-OC43 and HCoV-229E.

The V and J ends lost 3 bases and 6 bases, in that order; junction bases with no gene match: 1. Germline V CDR1 and CDR2: DFQATT, SNEGSKA (reference sequence). This CDR3 is built from 12 residues. Study-wide results and caveats: Post-vaccination, and not before, a median approximately 89% of reactive clones appeared in convalescent patients.

V gene TRBV20-1 combines with J gene TRBJ2-1; 8 nucleotides align to TRBD1. The clonotype comes from a human donor in good health. The sequenced sample was CD4+ T cells from blood, cultured in vitro. In DNA, the CDR3 is TGCAGTGCTAGCAGGGGGCCCAATGAGCAGTTCTTC. Translated: CSASRGPNEQFF.